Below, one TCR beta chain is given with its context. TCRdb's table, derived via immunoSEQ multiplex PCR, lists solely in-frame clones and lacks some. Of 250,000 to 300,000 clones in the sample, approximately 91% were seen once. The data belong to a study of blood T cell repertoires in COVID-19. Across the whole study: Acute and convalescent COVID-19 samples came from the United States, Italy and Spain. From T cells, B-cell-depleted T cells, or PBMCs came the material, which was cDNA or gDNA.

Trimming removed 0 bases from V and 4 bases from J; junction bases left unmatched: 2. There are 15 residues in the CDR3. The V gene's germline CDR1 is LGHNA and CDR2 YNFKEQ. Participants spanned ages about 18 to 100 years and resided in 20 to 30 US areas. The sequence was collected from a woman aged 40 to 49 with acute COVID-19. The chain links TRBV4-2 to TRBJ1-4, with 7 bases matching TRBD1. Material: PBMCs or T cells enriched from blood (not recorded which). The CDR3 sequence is CASSQETGNNEKLFF. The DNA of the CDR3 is TGTGCCAGCAGCCAAGAGACAGGGAATAATGAAAAACTGTTTTTT.